This T cell receptor (beta chain) was recovered during a study of Graves' ophthalmopathy and Graves' hyperthyroidism. In the case of this clonotype: The target antigen is unknown.

No donor had other autoimmune disease, uncontrolled infection, pregnancy or lactation. PBMCs came from less than 13 ml of fresh peripheral blood. Beta-chain TCR CDR3 regions were amplified from RNA transcripts. Second-round multiplex PCR followed a first-round RT-PCR using HTBI primers. MiXCR, run by TCRdb on the multiplex PCR reads, gives a single entry per CDR3 protein. This table has 150,000 or so distinct CDR3 sequences, about 40% appearing once. Findings and limits, study-wide: Ophthalmopathy and stable hyperthyroidism were discriminated by a 13-signature model, with roughly 86% sensitivity and nearly 84% specificity. Blood was where most expanded thyroid clonotypes above 0.001 frequency also turned up.

CDR1 and CDR2 from the germline V gene are MNHEY and SMNVEV (reference sequence). Trimming pared 5 bases from V and 2 bases from J, leaving 13 bases between. The CDR3 has 14 amino acids. The receptor was derived from a woman aged 35 to 49 with Graves' ophthalmopathy. The J gene is TRBJ2-7, the V gene TRBV27; D might be TRBD2 (6 bases). Sequencing was carried out using peripheral blood. CDR3 sequence reads: CASSTSGTAYEQYF. In DNA, the CDR3 is TGTGCCAGCAGTACCTCCGGGACTGCCTACGAGCAGTACTTC.